This T cell receptor (beta chain) was found in a study of blood T cells in healthy people across ages (dated by TCRdb to the mid-2010s). General notes on the study: In model experiments, template switching captured roughly one uniquely barcoded TCR beta cDNA molecule for every two T cells. Using deep sequencing normalized with unique cDNA molecular identifiers, the study measured how TCR beta repertoire diversity changes with age. The donors were split into four age groups: young (average around 15 years), middle-aged (roughly 39), aged (roughly 65) and long-lived (approximately 89). To avoid experimental bias, donors of different ages were randomly spread across the sequencing lanes. Two additional independent replicas of 1 million unique cDNA reads from the same blood draw were analyzed for two donors (one aged 18 to 29 and one aged 80 or older). Overall study results and their limits: The long-lived group showed more naive CD4+ T cells, fewer expanded clones and increased TCR diversity than the aged group, suggesting age selection. Estimates of total diversity based on one million sequenced T cells were regarded as lower bounds and as underestimates. As age increased, observed TCR beta diversity per million T cells dropped in a roughly linear way, and a significant reduction was already evident by age 40. Since profiling was done on bulk unsorted PBMCs, naive and antigen-experienced compartments could not be conclusively compared. Because the CMV infection status of the donors was unknown, age-related changes in expanded clonotypes may potentially have been confounded. The percentage of naive T cells measured by flow cytometry correlated strongly with observed TCR beta diversity.

Systemically healthy Caucasian individuals from Russia, around 38 in total and aged 6 to 90 years, were included as donors. Around 10 milliliters of peripheral blood were collected from each donor into EDTA-treated Vacutainer tubes. PBMCs were isolated by Ficoll-Paque density-gradient centrifugation, with at least 6 million obtained per sample. Trizol reagent was used to extract total RNA from the PBMCs, yielding at least 5.5 micrograms per sample. Naive CD45RAhigh/CD27high T cell percentages were measured by flow cytometry on a PBMC aliquot from every donor. Libraries were prepared through 5' RACE. TCRdb records Illumina HiSeq 2500 as the sequencer. A second PCR of about 7 to 12 cycles was run with a J-beta primer mix and a sample-barcoded 5' primer. A unique molecular identifier was introduced onto each TCR beta cDNA molecule by a template-switch 5' adaptor carrying 12 random nucleotides. Each sample yielded at least 2.5 million CDR3-containing paired-end reads. The Mint cDNA synthesis kit, primed by a TRBC-specific oligonucleotide, was used to synthesize first-strand cDNA from all RNA. Following uracil-DNA glycosylase treatment, a first 18-cycle PCR with universal primers M1SS and BC2_uni_R was performed on all cDNA. The authors' pipeline ran thus. For normalization, 1 million high-quality reads, each with a distinct molecular identifier, were randomly selected from each sample. Instead of being binned into consensus sequences, reads with shared molecular identifiers were discarded. MiTCR, run with a Q25 quality threshold and the strictest error-elimination algorithm, handled CDR3 identification, clonotype clustering and error correction. Lower-bound total TCR beta diversity was estimated with a nonparametric unseen species model using Euler transformation. Starting from the raw public reads, TCRdb applied fastp trimming at Q25, assembled clones with MiXCR and retained in-frame beta chains. Rows are combined by CDR3 protein, so each entry shows the most common genes and DNA. Clone size and V and J calls follow TCRdb, not the original study. Recorded for this sample are approximately 940,000 distinct CDR3 sequences; around 48% of them occurred a single time. The ten largest account for 13% of the sample.

This clonotype was recorded once. Its antigen remains undetermined. The record has no base qualities; no much larger clone is one base away. Compared with germline, V lacks 0 bases and J lacks 2 bases; bases without a gene match: 5. From the cysteine up to the phenylalanine, the CDR3 has a length of 15 residues. CDR3 DNA only is kept here, 45 bases in frame from base 1. CDR1 and CDR2, looked up from the germline V gene (reference sequence), are DFQATT and SNEGSKA. This receptor was identified in a man under 40 in good health. Rearrangement joined TRBV20-1 to TRBJ2-7; TRBD2 lines up with 9 middle nucleotides. The sample taken for sequencing was blood. The DNA sequence follows: TGCAGTGCTAGAGATGGCGGGGGGGTTGCCTACGAGCAGTACTTC. Its protein is CSARDGGGVAYEQYF.